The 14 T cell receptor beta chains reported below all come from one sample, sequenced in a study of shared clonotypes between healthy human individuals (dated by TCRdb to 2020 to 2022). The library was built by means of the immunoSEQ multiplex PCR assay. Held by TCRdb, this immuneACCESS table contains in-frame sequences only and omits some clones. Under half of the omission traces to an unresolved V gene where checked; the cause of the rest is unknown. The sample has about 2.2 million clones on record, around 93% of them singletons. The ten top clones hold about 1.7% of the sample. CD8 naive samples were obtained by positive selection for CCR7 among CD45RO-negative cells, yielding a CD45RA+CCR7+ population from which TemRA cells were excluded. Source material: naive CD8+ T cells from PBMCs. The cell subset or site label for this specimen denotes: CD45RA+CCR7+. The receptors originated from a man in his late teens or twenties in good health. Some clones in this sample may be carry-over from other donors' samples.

CDR3 sequence reads: CASSLVRGRGAYEQYF. DNA for the CDR3: TGTGCCAGCAGCTTAGTTCGCGGCAGGGGGGCCTACGAGCAGTACTTC. This chain links TRBV11-2 with TRBJ2-7, with D perhaps matching TRBD1 (7 bases). The CDR3 is 16 residues long. The V and J ends lost 1 base and 2 bases respectively, with 15 bases between them. Looked up from germline, CDR1 is SGHAT and CDR2 is FQNNGV.

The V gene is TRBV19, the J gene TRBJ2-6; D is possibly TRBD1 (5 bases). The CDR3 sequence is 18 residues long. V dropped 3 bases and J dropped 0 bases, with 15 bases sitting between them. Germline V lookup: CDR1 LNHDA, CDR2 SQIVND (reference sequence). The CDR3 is CASSISAGLYSGANVLTF. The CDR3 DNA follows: TGTGCCAGTAGTATTTCGGCAGGGTTGTACTCTGGGGCCAACGTCCTGACTTTC. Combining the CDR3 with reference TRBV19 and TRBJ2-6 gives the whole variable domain DGGITQSPKYLFRKEGQNVTLSCEQNLNHDAMYWYRQDPGQGLRLIYYSQIVNDFQKGDIAEGYSVSREKKESFPLTVTSAQKNPTAFYLCASSISAGLYSGANVLTFGAGSRLTVL.

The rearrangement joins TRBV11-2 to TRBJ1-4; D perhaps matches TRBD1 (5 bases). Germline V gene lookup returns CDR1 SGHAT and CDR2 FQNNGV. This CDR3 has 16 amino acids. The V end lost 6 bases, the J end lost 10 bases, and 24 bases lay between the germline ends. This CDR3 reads CASSSTLGTPPSKLFF. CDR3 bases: TGTGCCAGCAGTTCCACCCTCGGGACGCCTCCCTCAAAACTGTTTTTT.

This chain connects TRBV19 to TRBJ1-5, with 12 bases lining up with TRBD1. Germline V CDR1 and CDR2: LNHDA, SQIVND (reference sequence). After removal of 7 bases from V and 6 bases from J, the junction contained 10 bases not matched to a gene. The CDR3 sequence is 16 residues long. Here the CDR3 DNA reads TGTGCCAGTATTAGAGCGGGACAGGGGGCTAGTCAGCCCCAGCATTTT. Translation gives CASIRAGQGASQPQHF. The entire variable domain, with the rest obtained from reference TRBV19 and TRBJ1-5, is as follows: DGGITQSPKYLFRKEGQNVTLSCEQNLNHDAMYWYRQDPGQGLRLIYYSQIVNDFQKGDIAEGYSVSREKKESFPLTVTSAQKNPTAFYLCASIRAGQGASQPQHFGDGTRLSIL.

CDR3 DNA sequence: TGTGCCAGCTCACCGGACAGGGTTGAGAACACTGAAGCTTTCTTT. It is translated as CASSPDRVENTEAFF. This chain uses TRBV18 with TRBJ1-1; 8 nucleotides line up with TRBD1. CDR3 length: 15 residues. V lost 3 bases to trimming and J lost 1 base; unmatched junction nucleotides: 4. Germline V gene data show CDR1 as KGHSH and CDR2 as LQKENI.

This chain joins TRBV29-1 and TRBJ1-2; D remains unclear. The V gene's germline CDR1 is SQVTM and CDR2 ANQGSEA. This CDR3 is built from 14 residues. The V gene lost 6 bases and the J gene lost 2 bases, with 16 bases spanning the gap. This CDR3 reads CSVLMDGLNYGYTF. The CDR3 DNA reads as TGCAGCGTCTTGATGGACGGCTTAAACTATGGCTACACCTTC.

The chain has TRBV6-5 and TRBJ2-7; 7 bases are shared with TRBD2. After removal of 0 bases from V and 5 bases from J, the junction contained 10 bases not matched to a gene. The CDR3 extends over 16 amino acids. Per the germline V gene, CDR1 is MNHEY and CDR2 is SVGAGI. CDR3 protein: CASSYSVSWRENEQYF. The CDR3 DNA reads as TGTGCCAGCAGTTACTCGGTATCTTGGCGGGAGAACGAGCAGTACTTC.

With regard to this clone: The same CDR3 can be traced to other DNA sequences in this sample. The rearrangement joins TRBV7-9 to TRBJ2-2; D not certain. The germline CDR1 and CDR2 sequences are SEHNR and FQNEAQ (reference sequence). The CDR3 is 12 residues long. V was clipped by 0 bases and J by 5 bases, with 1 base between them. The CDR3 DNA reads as TGTGCCAGCAGCTTAGCGACCGGGGAGCTGTTTTTT. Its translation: CASSLATGELFF.

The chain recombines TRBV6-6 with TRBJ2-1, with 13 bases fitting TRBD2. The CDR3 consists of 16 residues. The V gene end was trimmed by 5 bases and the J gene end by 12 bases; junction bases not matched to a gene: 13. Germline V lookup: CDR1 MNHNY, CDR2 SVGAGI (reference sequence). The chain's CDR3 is CASSHPAGLAGDGQFF. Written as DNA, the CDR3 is TGTGCCAGCAGTCACCCGGCCGGACTAGCGGGAGACGGGCAGTTCTTC.

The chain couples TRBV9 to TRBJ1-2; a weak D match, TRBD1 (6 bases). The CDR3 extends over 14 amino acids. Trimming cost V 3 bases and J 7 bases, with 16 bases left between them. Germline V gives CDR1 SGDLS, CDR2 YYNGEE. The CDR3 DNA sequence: TGTGCCAGCAGCGGAGGAGGGGGGGCGACTGGCTACACCTTC. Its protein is CASSGGGGATGYTF.

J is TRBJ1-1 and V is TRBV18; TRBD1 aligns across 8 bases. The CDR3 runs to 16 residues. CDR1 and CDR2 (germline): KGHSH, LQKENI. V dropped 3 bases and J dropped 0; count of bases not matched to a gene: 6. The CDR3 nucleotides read TGTGCCAGCTCACCTCGGACAGGGCTACTGAACACTGAAGCTTTCTTT. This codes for CASSPRTGLLNTEAFF.

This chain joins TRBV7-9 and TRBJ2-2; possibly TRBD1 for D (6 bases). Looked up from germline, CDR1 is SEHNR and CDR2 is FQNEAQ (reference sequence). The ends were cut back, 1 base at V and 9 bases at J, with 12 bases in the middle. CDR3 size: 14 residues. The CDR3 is CASSLDTGWRELFF. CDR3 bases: TGTGCCAGCAGCTTAGACACAGGGTGGCGGGAGCTGTTTTTT. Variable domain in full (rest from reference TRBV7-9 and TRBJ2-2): DTGVSQNPRHKITKRGQNVTFRCDPISEHNRLYWYRQTLGQGPEFLTYFQNEAQLEKSRLLSDRFSAERPKGSFSTLEIQRTEQGDSAMYLCASSLDTGWRELFFGEGSRLTVL.

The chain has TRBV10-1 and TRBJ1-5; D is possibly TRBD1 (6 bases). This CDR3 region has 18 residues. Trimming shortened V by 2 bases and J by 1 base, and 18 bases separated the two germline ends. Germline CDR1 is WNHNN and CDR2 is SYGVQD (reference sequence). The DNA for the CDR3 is TGCGCCAGCAGTGAGAGGACCCCGACGGGACAAAGCAATCAGCCCCAGCATTTT. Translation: CASSERTPTGQSNQPQHF.

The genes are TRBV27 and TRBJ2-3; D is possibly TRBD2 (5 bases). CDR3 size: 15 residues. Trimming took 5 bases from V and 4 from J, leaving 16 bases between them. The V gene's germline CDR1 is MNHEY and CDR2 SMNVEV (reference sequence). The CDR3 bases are TGTGCCAGCAGTCCAACCCGGTGGGGAGCAGATACGCAGTATTTT. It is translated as CASSPTRWGADTQYF.